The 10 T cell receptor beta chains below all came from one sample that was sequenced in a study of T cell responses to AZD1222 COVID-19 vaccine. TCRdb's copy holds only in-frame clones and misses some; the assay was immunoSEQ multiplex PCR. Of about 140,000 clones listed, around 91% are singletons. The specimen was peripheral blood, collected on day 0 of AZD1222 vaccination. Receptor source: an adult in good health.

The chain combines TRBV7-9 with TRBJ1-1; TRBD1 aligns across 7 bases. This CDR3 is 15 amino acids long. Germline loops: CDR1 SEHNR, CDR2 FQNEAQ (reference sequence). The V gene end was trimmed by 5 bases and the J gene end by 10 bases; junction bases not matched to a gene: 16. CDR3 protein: CASSPDWDSFRGAFF. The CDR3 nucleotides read TGTGCCAGCAGCCCAGATTGGGACAGCTTTCGGGGAGCTTTCTTT. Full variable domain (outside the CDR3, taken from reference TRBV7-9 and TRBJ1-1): DTGVSQNPRHKITKRGQNVTFRCDPISEHNRLYWYRQTLGQGPEFLTYFQNEAQLEKSRLLSDRFSAERPKGSFSTLEIQRTEQGDSAMYLCASSPDWDSFRGAFFGQGTRLTVV.

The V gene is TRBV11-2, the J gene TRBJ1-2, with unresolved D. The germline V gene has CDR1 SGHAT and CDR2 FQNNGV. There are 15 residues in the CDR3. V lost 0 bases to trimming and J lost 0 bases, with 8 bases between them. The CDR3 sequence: CASSLEPAANYGYTF. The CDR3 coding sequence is TGTGCCAGCAGCTTAGAACCAGCAGCTAACTATGGCTACACCTTC.

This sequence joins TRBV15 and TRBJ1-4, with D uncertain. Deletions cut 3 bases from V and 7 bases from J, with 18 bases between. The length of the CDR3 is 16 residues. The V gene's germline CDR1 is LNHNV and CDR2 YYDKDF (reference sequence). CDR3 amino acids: CATSSVSAGPSEKLFF. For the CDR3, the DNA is TGTGCCACCAGCAGTGTCTCTGCCGGTCCTTCTGAAAAACTGTTTTTT.

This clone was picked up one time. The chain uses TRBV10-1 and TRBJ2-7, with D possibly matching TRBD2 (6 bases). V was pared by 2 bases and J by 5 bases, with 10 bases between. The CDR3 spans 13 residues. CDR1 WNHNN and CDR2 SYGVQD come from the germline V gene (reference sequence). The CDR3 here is CASSEVAGNEQYF. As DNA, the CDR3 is TGCGCCAGCAGTGAGGTGGCGGGGAACGAGCAGTACTTC.

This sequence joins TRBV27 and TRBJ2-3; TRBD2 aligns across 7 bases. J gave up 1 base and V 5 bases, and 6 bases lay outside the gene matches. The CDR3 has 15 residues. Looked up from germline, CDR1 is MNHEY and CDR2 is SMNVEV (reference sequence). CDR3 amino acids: CASSLERGRTDTQYF. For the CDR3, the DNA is TGTGCCAGCAGTCTTGAGCGGGGCCGCACAGATACGCAGTATTTT.

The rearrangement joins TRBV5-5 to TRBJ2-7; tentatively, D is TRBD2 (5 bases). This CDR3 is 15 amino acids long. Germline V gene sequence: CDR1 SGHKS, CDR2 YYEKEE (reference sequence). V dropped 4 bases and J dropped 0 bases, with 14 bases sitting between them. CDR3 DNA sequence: TGTGCCAGCAGCCAAGGACGGGGTGCCTCCTACGAGCAGTACTTC. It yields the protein CASSQGRGASYEQYF.

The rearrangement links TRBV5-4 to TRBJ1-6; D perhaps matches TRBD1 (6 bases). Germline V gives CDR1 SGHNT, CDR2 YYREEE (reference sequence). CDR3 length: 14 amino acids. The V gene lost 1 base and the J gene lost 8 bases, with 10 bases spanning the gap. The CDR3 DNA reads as TGTGCCAGCAGCTTGAAGGACAGCTATTCACCCCTCCACTTT. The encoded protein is CASSLKDSYSPLHF.

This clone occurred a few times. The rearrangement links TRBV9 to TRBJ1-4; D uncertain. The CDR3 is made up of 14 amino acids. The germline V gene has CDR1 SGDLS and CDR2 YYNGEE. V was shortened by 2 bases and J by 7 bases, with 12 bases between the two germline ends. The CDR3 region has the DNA TGTGCCAGCAGCGTCTCAACCGGTTTTGAAAAACTGTTTTTT. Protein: CASSVSTGFEKLFF.

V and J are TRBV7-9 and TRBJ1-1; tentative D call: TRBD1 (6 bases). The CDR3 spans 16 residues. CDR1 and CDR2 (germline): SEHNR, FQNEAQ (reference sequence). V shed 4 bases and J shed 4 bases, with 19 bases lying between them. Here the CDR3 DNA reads TGTGCCAGCAGCTCCCGGGGGGGACAAAAGGGCACTGAAGCTTTCTTT. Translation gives CASSSRGGQKGTEAFF.

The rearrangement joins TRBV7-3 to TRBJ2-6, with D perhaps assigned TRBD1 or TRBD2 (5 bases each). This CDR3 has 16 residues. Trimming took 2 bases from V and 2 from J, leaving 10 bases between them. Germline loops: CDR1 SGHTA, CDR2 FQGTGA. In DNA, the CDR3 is TGTGCCAGCAGCTTAGCAGGGACCCCTGGGGCCAACGTCCTGACTTTC. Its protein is CASSLAGTPGANVLTF.